This T cell receptor beta chain is from a study of T cells after yellow fever vaccination. TCRdb used MiXCR to reprocess the 5' RACE reads, holding one entry per CDR3 protein. The sample lists 150,000 to 200,000 distinct CDR3 sequences; 7% to 10% were seen once. This clonotype was seen ten or more times. The clonotype originates from a man in his late teens or twenties who received the YFV17D yellow fever vaccine. The sample here was CD8+ T cells sorted from PBMCs, taken 45 days after the yellow fever booster vaccination.

The chain's CDR3 is CASSMTGWTGELFF. The CDR3 region has the DNA TGTGCCAGCAGCATGACAGGGTGGACCGGGGAGCTGTTTTTT. The chain links TRBV7-8 to TRBJ2-2; 7 bases agree with TRBD1. Germline CDR1 and CDR2: SGHVS and FQNEAQ. The CDR3 loop spans 14 amino acids. J lost 5 bases, V lost 5 bases, and 5 bases had no gene match.